A single T cell receptor beta chain is shown here with its context. The data are from a study of blood T cell repertoires in COVID-19. Across the whole study: Researchers got acute and convalescent COVID-19 samples from the United States, Italy and Spain. The cDNA or gDNA used as material had been derived from T cells, B-cell-depleted T cells, or PBMCs.

Authors' processing steps: Amplifying reference gene primers gave estimates of nucleated cell counts. Clones were read by immunoSEQ multiplex PCR, and TCRdb kept only the in-frame ones, dropping some. V and J calls and clone size are as listed in that table; D and trimming were resolved from the DNA. The sample has approximately 140,000 clones, around 85% seen once; the top ten hold under 3.5%. Unmatched junction bases numbered 4, after V lost 5 bases and J lost 10 bases. The CDR3 runs 12 residues. Germline CDR1 LNHDA, CDR2 SQIVND (reference sequence). The source material was peripheral blood. The sequence was collected from a man between 70 and 80 years old with acute or convalescent COVID-19. The chain is built from TRBV19 and TRBJ1-1; TRBD1 agrees at 10 bases. CDR3 coding DNA: TGTGCCAGTAGTCCAAGGACAGGGGGAGCTTTCTTT. It codes for CASSPRTGGAFF.